The 32 T cell receptor beta chains reported below all come from one sample, sequenced in a study of control samples from healthy donors and cancer patients. The table came from immunoSEQ multiplex PCR; TCRdb's copy has only in-frame clones and leaves some out. The table gives around 190,000 clones; the top ten clones make up approximately 2.2% of it. The sample comprised blood. These receptors were obtained from a woman in her twenties or thirties in good health.

J is TRBJ1-2 and V is TRBV7-2; D unclear. Trimming shortened V by 4 bases and J by 4 bases, and 4 bases separated the two germline ends. There are 11 residues in the CDR3. The germline CDR1 and CDR2 sequences are SGHTA and FQGNSA. CDR3 sequence: CASSSFYGYTF. The CDR3 nucleotides are TGTGCCAGCAGCTCCTTCTATGGCTACACCTTC.

The chain is built from TRBV28 and TRBJ2-5; no clear D. This CDR3 comprises 14 residues. Deletions cut 7 bases from V and 1 base from J, with 13 bases between. Germline V CDR1 and CDR2: MDHEN, SYDVKM. CDR3 sequence: CASTPQAGQETQYF. The CDR3, as DNA: TGTGCCAGCACCCCCCAGGCAGGCCAAGAGACCCAGTACTTC.

The rearrangement uses TRBV5-4 and TRBJ2-7; D is uncertain. This CDR3 comprises 17 residues. V was clipped by 2 bases and J by 3 bases, with 21 bases between them. Germline CDR1 SGHNT, CDR2 YYREEE (reference sequence). The CDR3 coding sequence is TGTGCCAGCAGCTTCGCTCGGTCCCGAGCTGGGTACTACGAGCAGTACTTC. Encoded protein: CASSFARSRAGYYEQYF.

The gene calls are TRBV6-5 and TRBJ1-1, with TRBD1 matching 7 bases. V lost 6 bases to trimming and J lost 4 bases; unmatched junction nucleotides: 5. Germline-derived CDR1 and CDR2 are MNHEY and SVGAGI. The CDR3 extends over 13 amino acids. Here the CDR3 DNA reads TGTGCCAGCAGGCGGGACAGCCTCACTGAAGCTTTCTTT. Its protein product is CASRRDSLTEAFF.

This sequence joins TRBV5-4 and TRBJ2-5; TRBD1 matches at 9 bases. After removal of 4 bases from V and 5 bases from J, the junction contained 6 bases not matched to a gene. Germline lookup yields CDR1 SGHNT and CDR2 YYREEE (reference sequence). This CDR3 spans 14 amino acids. The CDR3 region has the DNA TGTGCCAGCAGCCCGACAGGGGGTGGGGAGACCCAGTACTTC. Its translation is CASSPTGGGETQYF.

The chain couples TRBV6-5 to TRBJ1-4; 8 nucleotides line up with TRBD1. V lost 4 bases and J lost 4; bases outside the gene matches: 5. CDR3 size: 15 residues. CDR1 and CDR2 (germline): MNHEY, SVGAGI. CDR3 loop: CASSSRTGGNEKLFF. In nucleotides, the CDR3 is TGTGCCAGCAGTTCCCGCACAGGGGGTAATGAAAAACTGTTTTTT.

The chain links TRBV5-4 to TRBJ1-2, with TRBD1 as a possible D gene (5 bases). From germline, CDR1 is SGHNT and CDR2 YYREEE (reference sequence). V lost 4 bases and J 8 bases, leaving 21 bases between the germline ends. The length of the CDR3 is 15 residues. The CDR3 DNA follows: TGTGCCAGCAGCATAATCGGGACCCGGCAGGGAGGCTACACCTTC. This codes for CASSIIGTRQGGYTF. The full variable domain, with the rest looked up from reference TRBV5-4 and TRBJ1-2, is ETGVTQSPTHLIKTRGQQVTLRCSSQSGHNTVSWYQQALGQGPQFIFQYYREEENGRGNFPPRFSGLQFPNYSSELNVNALELDDSALYLCASSIIGTRQGGYTFGSGTRLTVV.

The chain joins TRBV5-6 to TRBJ1-5, with D unclear. CDR3 length equals 15 residues. The germline CDR1 and CDR2 sequences are SGHDT and YYEEEE. Trimming shortened V by 0 bases and J by 0 bases, and 7 bases separated the two germline ends. The CDR3 nucleotides are TGTGCCAGCAGCTTGGGTCAGTATAGCAATCAGCCCCAGCATTTT. Its protein is CASSLGQYSNQPQHF.

The chain links TRBV18 to TRBJ1-6; D not certain. V was cut by 2 bases and J by 7 bases, with 6 bases left in between. The CDR3 loop spans 13 amino acids. CDR1 is KGHSH and CDR2 is LQKENI in the germline V gene. The CDR3 reads CASSPARNSPLHF. The CDR3 nucleotides read TGTGCCAGCTCACCAGCGCGAAATTCACCCCTCCACTTT.

The gene calls are TRBV2 and TRBJ1-2; unclear D gene. Germline values: CDR1 SNHLY, CDR2 FYNNEI. The CDR3 has 11 residues. Trimming removed 2 bases at V and 7 bases at J, with 5 bases between. CDR3 nucleotide sequence: TGTGCCAGCAGTGAAAGGGTTGGCTACACCTTC. This codes for CASSERVGYTF.

The chain recombines TRBV7-8 with TRBJ1-5, with D possibly being TRBD1 (5 bases). The CDR3 has 14 amino acids. Germline CDR1 is SGHVS and CDR2 is FQNEAQ. V lost 5 bases and J 3 bases, leaving 11 bases between the germline ends. The CDR3 DNA reads as TGTGCCAGCAGCCCCCGACAGAACAATCAGCCCCAGCATTTT. Translation: CASSPRQNNQPQHF.

The chain employs TRBV4-1 and TRBJ1-5; the D gene is possibly TRBD1 (6 bases). Germline values: CDR1 MGHRA, CDR2 YSYEKL. Trimming removed 1 base from V and 4 bases from J, with 14 bases in between. The CDR3 totals 16 residues. CDR3 coding DNA: TGCGCCAGCAGCCAAGTTACAGGGCTTCGAAATCAGCCCCAGCATTTT. Its protein product is CASSQVTGLRNQPQHF.

V usage is TRBV4-2 and J usage is TRBJ2-2; 8 nucleotides align to TRBD1. The V and J ends lost 1 base and 6 bases, in that order; junction bases with no gene match: 1. CDR1 and CDR2 (germline): LGHNA, YNFKEQ. CDR3 length: 14 residues. This CDR3 is CASSQGTGSGELFF. The CDR3 nucleotides are TGTGCCAGCAGCCAAGGGACAGGGTCCGGGGAGCTGTTTTTT.

Details on this clone: Other DNA sequences in the same sample also yield this CDR3. The J gene is TRBJ1-1, the V gene TRBV12-3 or TRBV12-4; D possibly corresponds to TRBD1 (5 bases). Trimming removed 2 bases at V and 1 base at J, with 5 bases between. The CDR3 is 13 residues long. The CDR3, as DNA: TGTGCCAGCAGTTTAAGGGGGAACACTGAAGCTTTCTTT. Protein product: CASSLRGNTEAFF.

The chain carries TRBV5-1 and TRBJ2-7, with 7 bases that match TRBD1. This CDR3 spans 16 amino acids. V lost 4 bases to trimming and J lost 5 bases; unmatched junction nucleotides: 15. Germline-derived CDR1 and CDR2 are SGHRS and YFSETQ. CDR3 in amino acids: CASSLGSRGRVDEQYF. The CDR3, as DNA: TGCGCCAGCAGCCTGGGTTCTAGGGGGCGCGTCGACGAGCAGTACTTC.

The chain is built from TRBV5-4 and TRBJ1-6; tentative D call: TRBD1 (6 bases). Germline lookup yields CDR1 SGHNT and CDR2 YYREEE (reference sequence). Trimming left V 5 bases short and J 10 bases short, with 22 bases between. CDR3 size: 16 residues. The chain's CDR3 is CASRHWGGREESPLHF. The CDR3 DNA reads TGTGCCAGCAGACATTGGGGGGGGCGCGAGGAGTCACCCCTCCACTTT. Using reference TRBV5-4 and TRBJ1-6 for the parts outside the CDR3, the full variable domain is ETGVTQSPTHLIKTRGQQVTLRCSSQSGHNTVSWYQQALGQGPQFIFQYYREEENGRGNFPPRFSGLQFPNYSSELNVNALELDDSALYLCASRHWGGREESPLHFGNGTRLTVT.

The rearrangement joins TRBV4-2 to TRBJ2-2; D might be TRBD1 or TRBD2, each matching 5 bases. Germline V CDR1 and CDR2: LGHNA, YNFKEQ. The ends were cut back, 1 base at V and 2 bases at J, with 8 bases in the middle. This CDR3 has 15 residues. CDR3 sequence: CASSQGDLNTGELFF. The CDR3 DNA sequence: TGTGCCAGCAGCCAAGGGGACCTTAACACCGGGGAGCTGTTTTTT.

The CDR3 DNA follows: TGTGCCAGCAGTTTATTCTGGTTGGATACGCAGTATTTT. It codes for CASSLFWLDTQYF. The V and J genes are TRBV27 and TRBJ2-3, with no clear D. This CDR3 has 13 amino acids. Germline CDR1 MNHEY, CDR2 SMNVEV (reference sequence). V gave up 1 base and J gave up 6 bases, with 8 bases separating them.

V and J are TRBV9 and TRBJ2-3, with D possibly TRBD2 on 5 matching bases. CDR3 length: 15 residues. Germline-derived CDR1 and CDR2 are SGDLS and YYNGEE. V was trimmed by 4 bases and J by 6 bases, leaving 18 bases between them. The CDR3 DNA reads as TGTGCCAGCAGCTCTGGACTCTCCCTGATGGATACGCAGTATTTT. Amino acids: CASSSGLSLMDTQYF.

The chain combines TRBV25-1 with TRBJ2-1; 8 bases match TRBD1. CDR3 length: 14 amino acids. CDR1 is MGHDK and CDR2 is SYGVNS in the germline V gene. The trim removed 5 bases at V and 5 bases at J, leaving 5 bases unmatched. CDR3 DNA: TGTGCCAGCAGTCAGGGGGCCATCAACAATGAGCAGTTCTTC. Translation: CASSQGAINNEQFF.

V usage is TRBV28 and J usage is TRBJ1-1, with 8 nucleotides matching TRBD1. CDR1 is MDHEN and CDR2 is SYDVKM in the germline V gene. J lost 6 bases, V lost 5 bases, and 8 bases had no gene match. The CDR3 sequence is 14 residues long. CDR3 coding DNA: TGTGCCAGCAGTCCGACGACAGGGGAGCCTGAAGCTTTCTTT. Amino acids: CASSPTTGEPEAFF. Complete variable domain (other parts from reference TRBV28 and TRBJ1-1): DVKVTQSSRYLVKRTGEKVFLECVQDMDHENMFWYRQDPGLGLRLIYFSYDVKMKEKGDIPEGYSVSREKKERFSLILESASTNQTSMYLCASSPTTGEPEAFFGQGTRLTVV.

The chain is built from TRBV5-5 and TRBJ2-7; D is perhaps TRBD2 (6 bases). The V gene's germline CDR1 is SGHKS and CDR2 YYEKEE (reference sequence). The CDR3 is made up of 14 amino acids. The V gene lost 0 bases and the J gene lost 1 base, with 8 bases spanning the gap. Here the CDR3 reads CASSLGGESYEQYF. The CDR3 DNA sequence: TGTGCCAGCAGCTTGGGGGGGGAGTCCTACGAGCAGTACTTC.

The chain has TRBV7-9 and TRBJ2-1, with D unresolved. V was cut by 1 base and J by 12 bases, with 10 bases left in between. The CDR3 covers 12 residues. Looked up from germline, CDR1 is SEHNR and CDR2 is FQNEAQ (reference sequence). CDR3 loop: CASSLGSMGQFF. In DNA form, the CDR3 reads TGTGCCAGCAGCTTAGGGTCCATGGGGCAGTTCTTC.

This rearrangement joins TRBV2 to TRBJ2-5, with D perhaps being TRBD1 or TRBD2 (6 bases each). CDR3 length: 16 residues. The V end lost 6 bases, the J end lost 5 bases, and 22 bases lay between the germline ends. Germline assignment: CDR1 SNHLY and CDR2 FYNNEI. The CDR3 reads CASSGRGGRLPETQYF. CDR3 nucleotide sequence: TGTGCCAGCAGCGGCCGAGGGGGGCGCCTGCCGGAGACCCAGTACTTC.

The rearrangement joins TRBV6-5 to TRBJ2-7; D unresolved. CDR1 is MNHEY, CDR2 SVGAGI, per germline. Trimming removed 2 bases at V and 3 bases at J, with 8 bases between. This CDR3 has 13 amino acids. CDR3 in amino acids: CASSYDGVYEQYF. The CDR3 DNA follows: TGTGCCAGCAGTTACGATGGGGTCTACGAGCAGTACTTC.

Its frequency marks this clone as medium-sized (0.01 to 0.1%). V usage is TRBV19 and J usage is TRBJ1-1; the D gene is possibly TRBD1 (6 bases). The CDR3 loop spans 14 amino acids. V shed 8 bases and J shed 1 base, with 14 bases lying between them. Germline CDR1 is LNHDA and CDR2 is SQIVND (reference sequence). CDR3 bases: TGTGCCAGTGCTCTGTTGGGACAGAACACTGAAGCTTTCTTT. Encoded protein: CASALLGQNTEAFF.

This rearrangement joins TRBV6-1 to TRBJ2-4, with 7 bases matching TRBD1. Germline trimming cut 3 bases from V and 4 bases from J; bases unmatched to any gene: 6. The CDR3 has 15 amino acids. CDR1 is MNHNS and CDR2 is SASEGT in the germline V gene. The CDR3: CASSDPGGSKNIQYF. The CDR3 DNA reads TGTGCCAGCAGTGACCCAGGGGGATCAAAAAACATTCAGTACTTC.

The chain links TRBV4-1 to TRBJ1-5, with D perhaps TRBD1 (5 bases). Trimming left V 1 base short and J 4 bases short, with 23 bases between. The CDR3 consists of 19 residues. From germline, CDR1 is MGHRA and CDR2 YSYEKL. The CDR3 DNA reads TGCGCCAGCAGCCAAGCTCGGGTGGGGGGGAGTTTTAGGAATCAGCCCCAGCATTTT. This encodes CASSQARVGGSFRNQPQHF.

The CDR3 region has the DNA TGCGCCAGCAGTGCGTACAGGGAGATTAATGAGCAGTTCTTC. This encodes CASSAYREINEQFF. This sequence joins TRBV10-2 and TRBJ2-1; D perhaps matches TRBD1 (6 bases). Trimming took off 4 bases at V and 7 bases at J, with 14 bases between the two ends. This CDR3 comprises 14 residues. Germline CDR1 is WSHSY and CDR2 is SAAADI.

The rearrangement links TRBV20-1 to TRBJ1-2; the D is unclear. The CDR3 extends over 10 amino acids. Per the germline V gene, CDR1 is DFQATT and CDR2 is SNEGSKA (reference sequence). The V end lost 4 bases, the J end lost 8 bases, and 8 bases lay between the germline ends. CDR3 sequence reads: CSAMGNGYTF. In DNA form, the CDR3 reads TGCAGTGCTATGGGTAACGGCTACACCTTC.

J is TRBJ2-1 and V is TRBV7-2; 7 nucleotides match TRBD2. This CDR3 is built from 15 residues. In germline, CDR1 is SGHTA, CDR2 FQGNSA. V was clipped by 5 bases and J by 3 bases; unmatched bases: 7. CDR3 in DNA: TGTGCCAGCAGCCTTTGGGGGGGGGTCTACAATGAGCAGTTCTTC. Amino acid sequence: CASSLWGGVYNEQFF.

This rearrangement joins TRBV5-1 to TRBJ1-5; D unresolved. Germline CDR1 and CDR2: SGHRS and YFSETQ. The CDR3 extends over 13 amino acids. The germline V and J ends were trimmed by 5 bases and 0 bases, with 6 bases remaining between them. The CDR3 coding sequence is TGCGCCAGCAGTCATTATAGCAATCAGCCCCAGCATTTT. As protein: CASSHYSNQPQHF. The full variable domain, with the rest looked up from reference TRBV5-1 and TRBJ1-5, is KAGVTQTPRYLIKTRGQQVTLSCSPISGHRSVSWYQQTPGQGLQFLFEYFSETQRNKGNFPGRFSGRQFSNSRSEMNVSTLELGDSALYLCASSHYSNQPQHFGDGTRLSIL.